This T cell receptor (beta chain) appears in the sequencing data of a study of shared clonotypes between healthy human individuals. The CDR3 is 11 residues long. Trimming left V 9 bases short and J 4 bases short, with 10 bases between. CDR1 is SNHLY, CDR2 FYNNEI, per germline. Original data processing: Junction-only sequences without quality scores were provided by ImmunoSEQ, so filtering was different. Produced via immunoSEQ multiplex PCR; TCRdb's table is partial and in-frame only. From that table come the V and J calls and clone size; the DNA was used to work out D and trimming. The sample shows some 470,000 clones, roughly four fifths of them seen only once.

The sequenced sample consisted of PBMCs. The source is a middle-aged woman in good health. Some clones in this sample may be carry-over from other donors' samples. The gene calls are TRBV2 and TRBJ2-7, with D maybe TRBD1 (6 bases). The CDR3 here is CARAGEYEQYF. The DNA of the CDR3 is TGTGCCAGGGCAGGGGAGTACGAGCAGTACTTC.